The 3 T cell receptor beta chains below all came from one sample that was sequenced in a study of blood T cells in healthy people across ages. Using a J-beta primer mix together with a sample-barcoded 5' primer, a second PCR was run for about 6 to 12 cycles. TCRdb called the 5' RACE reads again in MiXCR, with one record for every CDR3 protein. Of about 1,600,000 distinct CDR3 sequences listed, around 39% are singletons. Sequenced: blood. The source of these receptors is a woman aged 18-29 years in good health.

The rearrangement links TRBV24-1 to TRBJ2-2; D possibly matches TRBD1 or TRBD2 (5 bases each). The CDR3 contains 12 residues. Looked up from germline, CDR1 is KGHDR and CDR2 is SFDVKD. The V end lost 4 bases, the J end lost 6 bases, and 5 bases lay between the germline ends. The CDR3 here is CATSEGAGELFF. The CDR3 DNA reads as TGTGCCACCAGTGAGGGGGCCGGGGAGCTGTTTTTT.

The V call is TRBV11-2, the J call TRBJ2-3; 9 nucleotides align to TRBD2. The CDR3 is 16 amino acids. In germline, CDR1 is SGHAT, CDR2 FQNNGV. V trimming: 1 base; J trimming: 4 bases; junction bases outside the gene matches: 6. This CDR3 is CASSLVASGMSDTQYF. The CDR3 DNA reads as TGTGCCAGCAGCTTAGTGGCTAGCGGGATGTCAGATACGCAGTATTTT. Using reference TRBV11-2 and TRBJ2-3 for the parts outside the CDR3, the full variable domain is EAGVAQSPRYKIIEKRQSVAFWCNPISGHATLYWYQQILGQGPKLLIQFQNNGVVDDSQLPKDRFSAERLKGVDSTLKIQPAKLEDSAVYLCASSLVASGMSDTQYFGPGTRLTVL.

The CDR3 is CASSTPLGAGRNEQFF. Written as DNA, the CDR3 is TGTGCCAGCAGCACACCCTTAGGGGCTGGTCGCAATGAGCAGTTCTTC. The rearrangement links TRBV7-9 to TRBJ2-1, with D tentatively TRBD1 (5 bases). Germline V gene lookup returns CDR1 SEHNR and CDR2 FQNEAQ (reference sequence). Trimming took off 5 bases at V and 6 bases at J, with 20 bases between the two ends. The CDR3 is made up of 16 amino acids.